This T cell receptor (beta chain) derives from a study of shared clonotypes between healthy human individuals (dated by TCRdb to 2018 to 2020). Background for the entire study: The cohort comprised two women and a few men aged 18 to 49 years. For each donor, CD4 naive and CD4 memory were each run on three plates, CD8 naive on two plates, and CD8 memory on one plate. Blood TCR repertoires of roughly five healthy adults were deeply sequenced to estimate repertoire size and the extent of clonotype sharing between individuals. Libraries were prepared and TCR repertoires were sequenced by different laboratories using diverse techniques, in order to increase sequencing depth and limit assay-specific biases. Leukapheresis yielded between about 0.94 and 9.5 billion PBMCs per donor.

About this clone itself: Its antigen is still unknown. Per-base quality was not reported, and no clone a single base away is much larger than it.

As encoded in the germline V gene, CDR1 is SGHTA while CDR2 is FQGNSA. Measured from the cysteine to the phenylalanine, the CDR3 is 16 residues long. The retained sequence is limited to the CDR3, 48 bases, with the frame set at the first base. V loses 5 bases of germline sequence and J loses 9 bases, and the interval between the two ends is 23 bases. Healthy HIV-negative adults with no recently reported acute infections or vaccinations were included as donors. All donors were Caucasian adults living in Nashville, Tennessee, USA. CD4+ T cells were enriched by magnetic negative selection, after which naive cells were positively selected on CD45RA and the negative fraction was taken as the memory subset. Blood was collected by leukapheresis, and PBMCs were isolated by Ficoll-Histopaque density gradient centrifugation and then cryopreserved in liquid nitrogen vapor phase. Analytical flow cytometry was used to check the purity and quantity of each magnetically sorted T cell population. From each sorted fraction, genomic DNA was isolated and quantified by UV absorbance on a Nanodrop 2000c.

Using the deep immunoSEQ assay, multiplex PCR amplified TCR CDR3 regions from genomic DNA. Extracted genomic DNA from each cell subset was distributed evenly across all wells of several immunoSEQ 96-well plates, and each plate was treated as a replicate. For sorted subsets, each replicate PCR was loaded with approximately 200 ng genomic DNA, equivalent to about 30,000 T cell genomes. Purified libraries were measured with a Qubit 3.0 fluorometer, size-checked on a Bioanalyzer 2100, and measured again with the KAPA Library Quantification kit. Every immunoSEQ 96-well plate was sequenced on a separate single-read 150-cycle Illumina NextSeq 550 flow cell. Regarding the original processing steps: Because the immunoSEQ output held only junctional sequences and lacked quality scores, the filtering could not match the filtering applied to full-length reads. To assign V/J genes and CDR3, sequences were annotated using PyIR, a Python wrapper for IgBLAST v1.9, with IMGT germline references. Reads with weak V/J assignments (E-value above 1e-6), missing CDR3, stop codons, out-of-frame junctions, or ambiguous translated residues were removed. V3J clonotypes were defined as sequences sharing an identical inferred V gene, J gene, and CDR3 amino acid sequence. Percentage overlap between repertoires was computed as shared unique clonotypes divided by the size of the smaller repertoire. Three approaches were used to assess repertoire richness: RTK rarefaction, the Chao1 estimator, and Recon v2.1 estimates of unobserved clonotypes. Generation probabilities for all TCRbeta clonotypes obtained by the gDNA method from a few donors were computed using OLGA. In its TCRdb copy, this immuneACCESS table keeps in-frame sequences only and misses some clones. Where compared with another copy, unresolved V genes explain less than half of these, and the others have no known cause. Clonal size and the V and J genes are those of that table, whereas D and trimming came from the DNA. For this sample the table gives about 1.4 million clones, of which roughly 96% were detected only once. The top ten clonotypes cover 1.2% of the sample.

Overall study outcomes, separate from this receptor: Because the study included only a small number of donors, the genetic and exposure-history diversity represented was limited. Sampling was restricted to blood, and TCR repertoires in tissues likely differ from the TCR repertoires found in blood. Clonotypes shared by all four sorted-subset donors showed higher generation probabilities than non-shared clonotypes. Naive subsets generally had larger estimated clonotype richness than memory subsets. Even with the large sequencing depth, rarefaction of the sorted-subset datasets indicated that sequencing was incomplete. Based on pairwise subsampling, the degree of clonotype sharing among donors was expected to be affected by sequencing depth. Around 5% of naive CD4, 3% to 4% of naive CD8, approximately 2.2% of memory CD4, and more than 0.35% of memory CD8 clonotypes were shared across several donors.

This sequence uses TRBV7-2 and TRBJ1-5; no D gene can be assigned with confidence. The clonotype comes from a young man in good health. Sequencing was carried out using naive CD4+ T cells sorted from blood. The cell subset or site label on this specimen signifies: CD45RA+ positively selected. The DNA sequence reads TGTGCCAGCAGCCAACGTACATTAGGCCCTCCTCGGCCCCAGCATTTT. Protein translation: CASSQRTLGPPRPQHF.